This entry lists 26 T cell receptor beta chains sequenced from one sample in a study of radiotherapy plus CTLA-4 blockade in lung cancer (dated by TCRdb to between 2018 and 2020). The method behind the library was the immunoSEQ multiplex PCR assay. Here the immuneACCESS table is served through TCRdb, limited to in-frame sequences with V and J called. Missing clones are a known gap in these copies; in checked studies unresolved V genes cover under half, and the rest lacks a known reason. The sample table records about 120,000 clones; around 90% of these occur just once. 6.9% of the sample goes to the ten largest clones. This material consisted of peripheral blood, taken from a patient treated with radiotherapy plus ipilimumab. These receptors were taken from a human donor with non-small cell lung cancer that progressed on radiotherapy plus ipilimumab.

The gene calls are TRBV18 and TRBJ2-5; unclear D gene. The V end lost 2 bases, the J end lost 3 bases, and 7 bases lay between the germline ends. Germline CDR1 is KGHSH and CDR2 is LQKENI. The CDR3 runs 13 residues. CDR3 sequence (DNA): TGTGCCAGCTCACCATTACAGAAAGAGACCCAGTACTTC. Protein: CASSPLQKETQYF.

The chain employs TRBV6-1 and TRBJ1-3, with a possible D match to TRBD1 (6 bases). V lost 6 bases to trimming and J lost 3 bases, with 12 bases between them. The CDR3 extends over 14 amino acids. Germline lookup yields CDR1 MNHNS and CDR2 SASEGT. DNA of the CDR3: TGTGCCAGCAGAATACAGGGAAGTGGAAACACCATATATTTT. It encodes CASRIQGSGNTIYF.

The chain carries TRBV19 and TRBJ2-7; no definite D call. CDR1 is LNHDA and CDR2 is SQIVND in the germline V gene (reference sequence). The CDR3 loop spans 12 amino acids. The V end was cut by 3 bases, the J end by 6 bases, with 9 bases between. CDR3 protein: CASSILKGEQYF. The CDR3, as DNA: TGTGCCAGTAGTATTCTGAAGGGCGAGCAGTACTTC.

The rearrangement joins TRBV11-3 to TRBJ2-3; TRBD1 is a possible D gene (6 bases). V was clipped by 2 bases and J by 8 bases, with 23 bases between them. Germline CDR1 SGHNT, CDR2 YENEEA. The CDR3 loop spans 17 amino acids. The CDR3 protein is CASSLPRPLQGSGTQYF. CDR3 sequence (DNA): TGTGCCAGCAGCTTACCCCGACCATTACAGGGTTCGGGTACGCAGTATTTT.

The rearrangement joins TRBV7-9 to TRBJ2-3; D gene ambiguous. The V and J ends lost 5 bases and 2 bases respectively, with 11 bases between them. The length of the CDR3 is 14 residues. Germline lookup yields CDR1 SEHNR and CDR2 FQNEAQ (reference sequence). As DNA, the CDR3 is TGTGCCAGCAGCGTGGAAAGGACCACAGATACGCAGTATTTT. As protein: CASSVERTTDTQYF.

In DNA, the CDR3 is TGCGCCAGCAGCCAGGGCGCTAGCGGGAATTTTGGCTACGAGCAGTACTTC. Encoded protein: CASSQGASGNFGYEQYF. The chain combines TRBV4-1 with TRBJ2-7, with 9 bases fitting TRBD2. Germline V CDR1 and CDR2: MGHRA, YSYEKL. The CDR3 is 17 amino acids. With 3 bases clipped from V and 3 bases from J, the junction kept 12 bases outside the gene matches.

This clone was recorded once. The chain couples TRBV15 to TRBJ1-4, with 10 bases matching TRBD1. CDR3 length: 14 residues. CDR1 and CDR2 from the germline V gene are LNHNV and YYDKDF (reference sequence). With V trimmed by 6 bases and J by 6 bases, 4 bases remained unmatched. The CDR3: CATSTGQGYEKLFF. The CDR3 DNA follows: TGTGCCACCAGTACGGGACAGGGGTATGAAAAACTGTTTTTT.

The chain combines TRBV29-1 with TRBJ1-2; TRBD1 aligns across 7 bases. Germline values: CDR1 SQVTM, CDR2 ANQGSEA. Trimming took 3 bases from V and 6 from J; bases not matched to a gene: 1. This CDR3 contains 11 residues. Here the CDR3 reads CSVDRGDGYTF. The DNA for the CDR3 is TGCAGCGTTGACAGGGGGGATGGCTACACCTTC.

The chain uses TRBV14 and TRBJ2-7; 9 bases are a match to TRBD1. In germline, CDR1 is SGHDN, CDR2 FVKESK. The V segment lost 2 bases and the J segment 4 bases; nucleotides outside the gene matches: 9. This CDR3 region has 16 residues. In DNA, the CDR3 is TGTGCCAGCAGCCAAATCACAGGGGGCCTGGGGTACGAGCAGTACTTC. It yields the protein CASSQITGGLGYEQYF.

CDR3: CASSFREAPPYEQYF. CDR3 in DNA: TGTGCCAGCAGCTTTAGGGAGGCCCCACCCTACGAGCAGTACTTC. This chain links TRBV7-6 with TRBJ2-7; TRBD2 might be the D (6 bases). The CDR3 consists of 15 residues. CDR1 is SGHVS and CDR2 is FNYEAQ in the germline V gene. Trimming removed 3 bases at V and 2 bases at J, with 14 bases between.

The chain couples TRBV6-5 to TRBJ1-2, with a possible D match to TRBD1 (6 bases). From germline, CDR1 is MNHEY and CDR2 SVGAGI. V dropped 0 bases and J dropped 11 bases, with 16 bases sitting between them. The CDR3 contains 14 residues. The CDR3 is CASSYSRQVDSYTF. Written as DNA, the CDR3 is TGTGCCAGCAGTTACTCGAGACAGGTCGACTCTTACACCTTC.

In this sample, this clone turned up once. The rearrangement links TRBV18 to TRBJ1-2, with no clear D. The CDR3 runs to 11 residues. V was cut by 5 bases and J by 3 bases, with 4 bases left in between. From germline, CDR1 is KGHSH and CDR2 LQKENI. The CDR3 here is CASSADYGYTF. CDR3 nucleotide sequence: TGTGCCAGCTCAGCAGACTATGGCTACACCTTC.

The DNA of the CDR3 is TGTGCCTGGAGTCAGGCGGGAGGGCCGACGCAGTATTTT. This sequence encodes CAWSQAGGPTQYF. The chain combines TRBV30 with TRBJ2-3, with TRBD2 matching over 9 bases. CDR3 length equals 13 residues. Germline-derived CDR1 and CDR2 are GTSNPN and SVGIG (reference sequence). V trimming: 2 bases; J trimming: 9 bases; junction bases outside the gene matches: 6.

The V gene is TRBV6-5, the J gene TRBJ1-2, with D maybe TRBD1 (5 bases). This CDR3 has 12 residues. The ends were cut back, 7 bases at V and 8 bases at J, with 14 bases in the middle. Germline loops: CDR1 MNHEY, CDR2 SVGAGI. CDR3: CASNQGIGGYTF. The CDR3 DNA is TGTGCCAGCAACCAGGGTATTGGGGGCTACACCTTC.

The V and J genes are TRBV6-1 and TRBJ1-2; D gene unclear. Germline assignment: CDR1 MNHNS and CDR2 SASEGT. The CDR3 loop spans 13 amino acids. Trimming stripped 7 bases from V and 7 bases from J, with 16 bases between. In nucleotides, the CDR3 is TGTGCCAGCATTCCCACAGCCTATTCTGGCTACACCTTC. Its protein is CASIPTAYSGYTF.

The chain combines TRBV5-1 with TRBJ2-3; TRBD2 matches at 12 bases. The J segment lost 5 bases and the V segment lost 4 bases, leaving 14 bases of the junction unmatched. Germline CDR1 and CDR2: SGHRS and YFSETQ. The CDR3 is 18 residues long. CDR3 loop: CASSGGLAGLKQGDTQYF. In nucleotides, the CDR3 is TGCGCCAGCAGCGGAGGACTAGCGGGACTCAAACAGGGAGATACGCAGTATTTT.

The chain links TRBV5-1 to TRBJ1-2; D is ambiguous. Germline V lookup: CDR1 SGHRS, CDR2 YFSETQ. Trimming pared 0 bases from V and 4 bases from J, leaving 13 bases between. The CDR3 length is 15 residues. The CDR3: CASSLGRTAGYGYTF. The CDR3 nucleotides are TGCGCCAGCAGCTTGGGGAGGACGGCTGGCTATGGCTACACCTTC.

The CDR3 DNA reads TGTGCCAGCACCCCCGGATCGGGGGAATCCTACGAGCAGTACTTC. This sequence encodes CASTPGSGESYEQYF. The V gene is TRBV6-5, the J gene TRBJ2-7; D perhaps matches TRBD2 (6 bases). Trimming took off 7 bases at V and 1 base at J, with 17 bases between the two ends. The CDR3 has 15 amino acids. Germline V CDR1 and CDR2: MNHEY, SVGAGI.

As DNA, the CDR3 is TGCGCCAGCAGCAGGGGACAGAACTATGGCTACACCTTC. It is translated as CASSRGQNYGYTF. The chain carries TRBV5-1 and TRBJ1-2, with TRBD1 identical over 7 bases. Germline assignment: CDR1 SGHRS and CDR2 YFSETQ. The V segment lost 4 bases and the J segment 2 bases; nucleotides outside the gene matches: 2. This CDR3 spans 13 amino acids.

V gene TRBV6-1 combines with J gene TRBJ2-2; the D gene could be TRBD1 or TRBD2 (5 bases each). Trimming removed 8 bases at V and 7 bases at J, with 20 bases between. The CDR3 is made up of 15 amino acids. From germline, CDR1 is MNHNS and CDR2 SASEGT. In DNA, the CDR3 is TGTGCCAGCTGTACTAGGGGTCCCATGGGCGGGGAGCTGTTTTTT. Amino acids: CASCTRGPMGGELFF.

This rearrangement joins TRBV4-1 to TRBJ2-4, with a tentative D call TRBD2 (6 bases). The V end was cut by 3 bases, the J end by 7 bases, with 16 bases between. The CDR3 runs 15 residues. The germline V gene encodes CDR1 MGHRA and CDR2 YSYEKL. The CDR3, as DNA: TGCGCCAGCAGCCATTCAGAGGGGAGGTCGAACATTCAGTACTTC. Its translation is CASSHSEGRSNIQYF.

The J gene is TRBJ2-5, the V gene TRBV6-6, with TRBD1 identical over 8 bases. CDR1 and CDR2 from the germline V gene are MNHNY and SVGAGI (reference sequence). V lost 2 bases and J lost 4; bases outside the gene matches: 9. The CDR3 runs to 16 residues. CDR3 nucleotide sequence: TGTGCCAGCAGTTACGCTTTGGGACAGGTTGGAGAGACCCAGTACTTC. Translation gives CASSYALGQVGETQYF.

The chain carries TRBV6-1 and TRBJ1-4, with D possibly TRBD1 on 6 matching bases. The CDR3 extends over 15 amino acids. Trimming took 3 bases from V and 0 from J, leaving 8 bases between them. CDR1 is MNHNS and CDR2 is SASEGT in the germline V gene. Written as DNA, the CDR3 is TGTGCCAGCAGTGACCGACAGGCAACTAATGAAAAACTGTTTTTT. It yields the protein CASSDRQATNEKLFF.

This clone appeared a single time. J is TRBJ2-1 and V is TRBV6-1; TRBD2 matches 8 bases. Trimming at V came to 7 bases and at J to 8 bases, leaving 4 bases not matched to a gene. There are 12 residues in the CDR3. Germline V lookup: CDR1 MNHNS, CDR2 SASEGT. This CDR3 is CASTGLADEQFF. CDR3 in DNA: TGTGCCAGCACAGGACTAGCCGATGAGCAGTTCTTC.

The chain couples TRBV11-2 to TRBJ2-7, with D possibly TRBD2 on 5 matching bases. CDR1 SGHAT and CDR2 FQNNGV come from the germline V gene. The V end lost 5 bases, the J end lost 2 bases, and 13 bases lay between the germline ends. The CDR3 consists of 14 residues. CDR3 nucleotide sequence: TGTGCCAGCAGCGCGGCTAGCCCACCCTACGAGCAGTACTTC. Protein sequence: CASSAASPPYEQYF.

CDR3: CASSEYGTHEKLFF. The DNA for the CDR3 is TGTGCCAGCAGTGAGTACGGGACCCATGAAAAACTGTTTTTT. The rearrangement joins TRBV25-1 to TRBJ1-4, with a possible D match to TRBD1 (5 bases). Trimming cost V 3 bases and J 6 bases, with 11 bases left between them. CDR3 size: 14 residues. Per germline, CDR1 MGHDK and CDR2 SYGVNS.